The 21 T cell receptor beta chains below come from one sample, sequenced in a study of blood T cell repertoires in COVID-19. Repertoires were generated with immunoSEQ multiplex PCR, while TCRdb's copy carries only in-frame clones and drops some. Of approximately 350,000 clones in the sample, about 89% were seen once. The sample was peripheral blood. Receptor source: a woman in her 30s with COVID-19, enrolled during active disease.

This chain joins TRBV5-5 and TRBJ2-1; 14 nucleotides align to TRBD2. The germline V gene encodes CDR1 SGHKS and CDR2 YYEKEE (reference sequence). Unmatched junction bases numbered 4, after V lost 4 bases and J lost 7 bases. This CDR3 has 15 residues. The CDR3 DNA reads as TGTGCCAGCAGCCGGGGACTAGCGGGAGAAAATGAGCAGTTCTTC. It is translated as CASSRGLAGENEQFF.

The gene calls are TRBV7-2 and TRBJ1-2; 11 bases agree with TRBD1. The CDR3 is made up of 18 amino acids. The V and J ends lost 3 bases and 2 bases, in that order; junction bases with no gene match: 11. CDR1 is SGHTA and CDR2 is FQGNSA in the germline V gene. For the CDR3, the DNA is TGTGCCAGCAGCTTCAGAACCTACCGGGACAGGGGGAACTATGGCTACACCTTC. Amino acid sequence: CASSFRTYRDRGNYGYTF.

The chain couples TRBV19 to TRBJ1-5; no clear D gene. The CDR3 extends over 14 amino acids. Germline assignment: CDR1 LNHDA and CDR2 SQIVND (reference sequence). V was cut by 5 bases and J by 0 bases, with 8 bases left in between. As DNA, the CDR3 is TGTGCCAGTAGTCCCCAAAATAGCAATCAGCCCCAGCATTTT. Translated: CASSPQNSNQPQHF.

The chain carries TRBV15 and TRBJ2-2, with D possibly matching TRBD2 (6 bases). The CDR3 is 17 amino acids. V was cut by 0 bases and J by 2 bases, with 13 bases left in between. Germline lookup yields CDR1 LNHNV and CDR2 YYDKDF (reference sequence). The CDR3 bases are TGTGCCACCAGCAGAGAGCTAACTAGCTCCAACACCGGGGAGCTGTTTTTT. Its protein is CATSRELTSSNTGELFF.

The chain couples TRBV24-1 to TRBJ1-2, with 9 bases fitting TRBD1. With V trimmed by 9 bases and J by 2 bases, 3 bases remained unmatched. CDR3 size: 13 residues. Germline assignment: CDR1 KGHDR and CDR2 SFDVKD. CDR3 in amino acids: CATGTGSNYGYTF. CDR3 bases: TGTGCCACCGGGACAGGGTCAAACTATGGCTACACCTTC.

The V gene is TRBV19, the J gene TRBJ1-5; 7 bases match TRBD1. The CDR3 has 15 residues. Germline CDR1 reads LNHDA; CDR2 reads SQIVND (reference sequence). The J segment lost 2 bases and the V segment lost 8 bases, leaving 9 bases of the junction unmatched. DNA of the CDR3: TGTGCCAGTCGGGACAGCCCTATGGGCAATCAGCCCCAGCATTTT. It yields the protein CASRDSPMGNQPQHF.

J is TRBJ2-1 and V is TRBV5-1, with TRBD2 matching 7 bases. The CDR3 length is 17 residues. The trim removed 2 bases at V and 0 bases at J, leaving 8 bases unmatched. Germline assignment: CDR1 SGHRS and CDR2 YFSETQ. CDR3 DNA: TGCGCCAGCAGCTTTCCTGGTGGCGGGGGCTCCTACAATGAGCAGTTCTTC. It is translated as CASSFPGGGGSYNEQFF.

This clone came up a few times. The chain has TRBV5-1 and TRBJ1-3; a possible D gene is TRBD1 (5 bases). This CDR3 region has 16 residues. V shed 3 bases and J shed 0 bases, with 13 bases lying between them. Germline V gives CDR1 SGHRS, CDR2 YFSETQ. CDR3 coding DNA: TGCGCCAGCAGCTCACAGGCGCCAAGCTCTGGAAACACCATATATTTT. This translates into CASSSQAPSSGNTIYF.

The chain links TRBV4-2 to TRBJ1-1; TRBD1 aligns across 7 bases. Germline V gene sequence: CDR1 LGHNA, CDR2 YNFKEQ. Trimming removed 4 bases from V and 5 bases from J; junction bases left unmatched: 7. The CDR3 spans 14 residues. The CDR3 nucleotides read TGTGCCAGCAGCCGCTTCACAGGGGTGACTGAAGCTTTCTTT. The encoded protein is CASSRFTGVTEAFF.

The J gene is TRBJ2-3, the V gene TRBV7-2; D may be TRBD2 (7 bases). The CDR3 spans 16 residues. Trimming removed 0 bases from V and 6 bases from J, with 16 bases in between. CDR1 SGHTA and CDR2 FQGNSA come from the germline V gene. The CDR3 nucleotides are TGTGCCAGCAGCTTAGCGCGGGGGCCCGAGGGGGATACGCAGTATTTT. It translates to CASSLARGPEGDTQYF.

For the CDR3, the DNA is TGTGCCAGCAGCAAAGAGGAGGGACAGGGATGCTCCTACGAGCAGTACGTC. It codes for CASSKEEGQGCSYEQYV. The chain has TRBV21-1 and TRBJ2-7; TRBD1 is the table's D call and was not checked against the DNA. TRBV21-1 is shown as a pseudogene. The CDR3 consists of 17 residues.

The gene calls are TRBV20-1 and TRBJ2-1; tentatively, D is TRBD1 (6 bases). From germline, CDR1 is DFQATT and CDR2 SNEGSKA (reference sequence). The CDR3 totals 18 residues. Trimming took off 3 bases at V and 1 base at J, with 22 bases between the two ends. The CDR3 region has the DNA TGCAGTGCTAGTGACGCGAACAACAGGGAAGGGTCCTACAATGAGCAGTTCTTC. Encoded protein: CSASDANNREGSYNEQFF.

This clone showed up just once. The CDR3 region is CASTLGLATGELFF. Written as DNA, the CDR3 is TGTGCCAGCACCCTGGGACTAGCGACCGGGGAGCTGTTTTTT. The chain recombines TRBV13 with TRBJ2-2, with 10 bases that match TRBD2. CDR1 PRHDT and CDR2 FYEKMQ come from the germline V gene (reference sequence). V lost 7 bases, J lost 5 bases, and 4 bases stayed unmatched. CDR3 length equals 14 residues.

V and J are TRBV28 and TRBJ1-1; no clear D gene. CDR1 and CDR2 from the germline V gene are MDHEN and SYDVKM. Trimming stripped 6 bases from V and 8 bases from J, with 13 bases between. The CDR3 sequence is 12 residues long. CDR3 loop: CASSSGDSEAFF. In DNA, the CDR3 is TGTGCCAGCAGCTCCGGTGATTCCGAAGCTTTCTTT. The full variable domain, rest sourced from reference TRBV28 and TRBJ1-1, is DVKVTQSSRYLVKRTGEKVFLECVQDMDHENMFWYRQDPGLGLRLIYFSYDVKMKEKGDIPEGYSVSREKKERFSLILESASTNQTSMYLCASSSGDSEAFFGQGTRLTVV.

V usage is TRBV6-5 and J usage is TRBJ1-6; D might be TRBD1 (5 bases). This CDR3 spans 13 amino acids. CDR1 is MNHEY, CDR2 SVGAGI, per germline. V dropped 8 bases and J dropped 7 bases, with 12 bases sitting between them. In DNA form, the CDR3 reads TGTGCCAGCCGTAGGGGTACCAATTCACCCCTCCACTTT. Its protein is CASRRGTNSPLHF.

This sequence joins TRBV7-2 and TRBJ2-1; D is undetermined. The CDR3 is 17 residues long. V was trimmed by 5 bases and J by 7 bases, leaving 24 bases between them. CDR1 is SGHTA and CDR2 is FQGNSA in the germline V gene. The CDR3 sequence is CASSPSLIARDSNEQFF. The CDR3 DNA sequence: TGTGCCAGCAGCCCGAGTCTCATCGCCCGTGATTCTAATGAGCAGTTCTTC.

The genes are TRBV4-2 and TRBJ1-2; 8 bases align to TRBD1. V gave up 2 bases and J gave up 3 bases; unmatched junction bases: 5. CDR3 length equals 15 residues. Germline V lookup: CDR1 LGHNA, CDR2 YNFKEQ. CDR3 DNA sequence: TGTGCCAGCAGCCAAAGCAGGGGGCGAGACTATGGCTACACCTTC. This encodes CASSQSRGRDYGYTF.

This sequence joins TRBV11-3 and TRBJ1-1; D is undetermined. Trimming removed 5 bases from V and 2 bases from J, with 15 bases in between. From germline, CDR1 is SGHNT and CDR2 YENEEA. CDR3 length: 15 residues. The chain's CDR3 is CASSQDRPGNTEAFF. CDR3 in DNA: TGTGCCAGCAGCCAGGATCGCCCCGGAAACACTGAAGCTTTCTTT.

The rearrangement uses TRBV9 and TRBJ2-1; possible D gene TRBD2, 5 bases. CDR1 SGDLS and CDR2 YYNGEE come from the germline V gene. This CDR3 spans 12 amino acids. Trimming removed 8 bases from V and 5 bases from J, with 11 bases in between. CDR3 sequence reads: CASQGLNNEQFF. The CDR3 DNA follows: TGTGCCAGTCAAGGACTCAACAATGAGCAGTTCTTC. The whole variable domain, filled in from reference TRBV9 and TRBJ2-1, reads DSGVTQTPKHLITATGQRVTLRCSPRSGDLSVYWYQQSLDQGLQFLIQYYNGEERAKGNILERFSAQQFPDLHSELNLSSLELGDSALYFCASQGLNNEQFFGPGTRLTVL.

The V gene is TRBV5-5, the J gene TRBJ1-2, with 9 bases aligning to TRBD1. The CDR3 is made up of 15 amino acids. With 2 bases clipped from V and 8 bases from J, the junction kept 10 bases outside the gene matches. Germline V gene data show CDR1 as SGHKS and CDR2 as YYEKEE (reference sequence). The CDR3, as DNA: TGTGCCAGCAGCTTACCGGGACAGGGTGGTCGGGGCTACACCTTC. Translation: CASSLPGQGGRGYTF.

The rearrangement joins TRBV24-1 to TRBJ2-7; tentatively, D is TRBD1 (6 bases). Germline CDR1 and CDR2: KGHDR and SFDVKD. Between the trimmed V and J ends, which lost 3 bases and 4 bases, there was a span of 18 bases. This CDR3 comprises 16 residues. The CDR3 region is CATSDQLTGYWYEQYF. CDR3 nucleotide sequence: TGTGCCACCAGTGATCAACTAACAGGGTATTGGTACGAGCAGTACTTC.